This passage covers 4 T cell receptor beta chains from one sample sequenced in a study of metastatic and nonmetastatic thyroid tumors. Using MiXCR, TCRdb reanalyzed the PCR reads. The sample lists fewer than 50,000 clones, 25% to 30% seen once, with 9.9% in the top ten. Every patient was untreated before thyroid surgery. Sequenced input: blood. These receptors came from a male donor with papillary thyroid cancer or a benign thyroid nodule (not recorded which). Some clones in this sample may be carry-over from other donors' samples.

This clone was detected ten times or more. The V call is TRBV24-1, the J call TRBJ2-1; 12 nucleotides align to TRBD2. Germline V gene data show CDR1 as KGHDR and CDR2 as SFDVKD. The CDR3 runs 14 residues. V shed 4 bases, J shed 8 bases, and the junction held 2 bases outside the gene matches. CDR3 DNA sequence: TGTGCCACCAGTGACAGACTAGCGGGAGATGAGCAGTTCTTC. Its protein is CATSDRLAGDEQFF.

This clone was seen a handful of times. The J gene is TRBJ1-6, the V gene TRBV27; D not certain. Trimming stripped 3 bases from V and 6 bases from J, with 15 bases between. Germline loops: CDR1 MNHEY, CDR2 SMNVEV (reference sequence). This CDR3 has 16 amino acids. The CDR3 nucleotides read TGTGCCAGCAGTTTTAGGTGGCCAGATAGTAATTCACCCCTCCACTTT. Translating it yields CASSFRWPDSNSPLHF.

This clone has a handful of counts. The V and J genes are TRBV10-3 and TRBJ2-1; TRBD2 matches at 11 bases. The V segment lost 6 bases and the J segment 9 bases; nucleotides outside the gene matches: 13. Germline V gene data show CDR1 as ENHRY and CDR2 as SYGVKD. The CDR3 length is 16 residues. CDR3 sequence (DNA): TGTGCCATCAGACCCGGGACTAGCGGTAGTTTTTGTGAGCAGTTCTTC. Its protein is CAIRPGTSGSFCEQFF.

This clone was observed many times. The V and J genes are TRBV5-4 and TRBJ2-7; 8 nucleotides line up with TRBD2. Losses at the gene ends were 0 bases for V and 7 bases for J; bases not matched to a gene: 12. The CDR3 has 16 residues. Germline CDR1 and CDR2: SGHNT and YYREEE (reference sequence). The CDR3 DNA reads TGTGCCAGCAGCTTGGATGCGGGACTAGGCCTTCGAGAGCAGTACTTC. Protein: CASSLDAGLGLREQYF.